This entry describes one TCR beta chain. Its antigen is unidentified. The intended depth for sequencing was 1 in 200,000 to 1 in 1 million T cells. Data came from immunoSEQ multiplex PCR; TCRdb stores just in-frame clones and leaves some out. Seen here are about 300,000 clones, under 70% observed once, and the top ten hold about 5.9%. This CDR3 spans 15 amino acids. Trimming removed 1 base at V and 0 bases at J, with 6 bases between. Germline lookup yields CDR1 MNHEY and CDR2 SMNVEV (reference sequence). The entry originates in a study of cytotoxic CD8 clonotypes in ibrutinib-treated CLL. About the study: Recorded responses included 24 partial and 2 complete; following median approximately six years, approximately 14 stayed remitted and around 12 progressed.

TCR beta libraries used about 2 micrograms of genomic DNA from cryopreserved PBMCs. The study, taken as a whole, reports: Clonality rose at ibrutinib response, held steady in sustained remission, and fell toward baseline at progression.

The specimen comprised PBMCs, sampled after 36 months of ibrutinib treatment. The chain joins TRBV27 to TRBJ2-2; D gene uncertain. This receptor was taken from a human donor with chronic lymphocytic leukemia. CDR3 in DNA: TGTGCCAGCAGTTTATGGCGGACGAACACCGGGGAGCTGTTTTTT. Translation gives CASSLWRTNTGELFF.